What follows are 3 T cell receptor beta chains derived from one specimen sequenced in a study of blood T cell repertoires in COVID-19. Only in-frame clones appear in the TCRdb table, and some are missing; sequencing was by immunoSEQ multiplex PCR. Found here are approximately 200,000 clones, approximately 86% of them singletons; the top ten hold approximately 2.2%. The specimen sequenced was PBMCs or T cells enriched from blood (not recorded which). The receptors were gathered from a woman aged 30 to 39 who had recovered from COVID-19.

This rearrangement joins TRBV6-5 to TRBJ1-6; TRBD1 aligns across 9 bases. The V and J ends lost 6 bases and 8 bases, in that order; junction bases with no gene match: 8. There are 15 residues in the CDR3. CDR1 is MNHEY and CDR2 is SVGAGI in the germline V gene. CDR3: CASRMLQGADSPLHF. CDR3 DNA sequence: TGTGCCAGCAGAATGCTACAGGGGGCGGATTCACCCCTCCACTTT.

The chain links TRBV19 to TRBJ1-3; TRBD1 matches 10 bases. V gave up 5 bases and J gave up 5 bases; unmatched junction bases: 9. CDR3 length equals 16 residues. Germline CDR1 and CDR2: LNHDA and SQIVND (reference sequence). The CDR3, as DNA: TGTGCCAGTAGTTTCCCCGGGACAGGGGCAAGAAACACCATATATTTT. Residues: CASSFPGTGARNTIYF.

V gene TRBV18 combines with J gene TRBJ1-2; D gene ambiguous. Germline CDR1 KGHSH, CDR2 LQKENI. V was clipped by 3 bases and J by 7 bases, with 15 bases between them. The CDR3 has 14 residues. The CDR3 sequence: CASSPPGKFGGYTF. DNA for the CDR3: TGTGCCAGCTCACCCCCCGGGAAGTTTGGTGGCTACACCTTC.